The source of this T cell receptor (beta chain) is a study of T cell responses to AZD1222 COVID-19 vaccine. Regarding the study as a whole: Sampled repertoires all dated from after the peak T cell response. The study found Spike-specific TCR breadth and depth rose after two AZD1222 doses.

The repertoire was sequenced with immunoSEQ multiplex PCR; TCRdb's copy has only in-frame clones and lacks some. The sample holds about 94,000 clones, almost 90% seen once. CDR1 and CDR2 from the germline V gene are KGHSH and LQKENI. V was trimmed by 1 base and J by 3 bases, leaving 4 bases between them. There are 13 residues in the CDR3. A note on this clone: Its antigen is not known.

The sequences come from peripheral blood, collected on day 0 of AZD1222 vaccination. This chain joins TRBV18 and TRBJ1-5; no clear D gene. The receptor was isolated from an adult in good health. The DNA of the CDR3 is TGTGCCAGCTCACCACAGAACAATCAGCCCCAGCATTTT. This sequence encodes CASSPQNNQPQHF.